This T cell receptor beta chain emerged from a study of T cell clones after liver transplantation. Libraries were prepared by immunoSEQ multiplex PCR; TCRdb keeps only in-frame clonotypes and omits some of them. Of approximately 71,000 clones listed, approximately 92% are singletons. The CDR3 is made up of 15 amino acids. V lost 2 bases and J 6 bases, leaving 17 bases between the germline ends. Germline V lookup: CDR1 SNHLY, CDR2 FYNNEI. The source of this sequence is a human patient who received a liver transplant. Some of the T cells may derive from the graft donor. The chain carries TRBV2 and TRBJ2-7, with D possibly being TRBD2 (5 bases). The source was CD4+ T cells from blood, collected about 27 months after liver transplant. CDR3 sequence (DNA): TGTGCCAGCAGTGAAAGCGGCGGTTACGTCGCCGAGCAGTACTTC. It specifies CASSESGGYVAEQYF.